These 20 T cell receptor beta chains were all obtained from the same sample, sequenced in a study of blood T cells in healthy people across ages. Together with a sample-barcoded 5' primer, a J-beta primer mix was included in a second PCR lasting about 7 to 11 cycles. TCRdb redid the calling of the 5' RACE reads with MiXCR, one entry per CDR3 protein. The sample has under 700,000 distinct CDR3 sequences; less than 25% are singletons. The same data also contributed to another study, on T cells of mothers and their children.

The specimen sequenced was blood. The receptors come from a boy aged 10-17 years in good health.

This clonotype was picked up a small number of times. The rearrangement uses TRBV28 and TRBJ1-3, with TRBD1 identical over 7 bases. Unmatched junction bases numbered 4, after V lost 2 bases and J lost 12 bases. The CDR3 is 12 residues long. Germline V CDR1 and CDR2: MDHEN, SYDVKM. CDR3 protein: CASSLRQGHIYF. CDR3 nucleotides: TGTGCCAGCAGTTTAAGACAGGGACACATATATTTT.

This clonotype was observed a handful of times. This chain uses TRBV20-1 with TRBJ2-3, with a weak D call TRBD1 (6 bases). With the DNA end fitting TRBJ1-5 better, the J assignment may be wrong. This CDR3 comprises 11 residues. The V gene's germline CDR1 is DFQATT and CDR2 SNEGSKA (reference sequence). CDR3 loop: CSVEGVDTQHF. The CDR3 DNA sequence: TGCAGTGTCGAGGGGGTAGATACGCAGCATTTT.

The chain couples TRBV3-1 to TRBJ2-1; no reliable D call. The germline V gene has CDR1 LGHDT and CDR2 YNNKEL (reference sequence). V lost 5 bases and J 4 bases, leaving 9 bases between the germline ends. This CDR3 region has 13 residues. The CDR3 coding sequence is TGTGCCAGCAGCTACCCCGCTTACAATGAGCAGTTCTTC. Translation: CASSYPAYNEQFF.

Ten or more counts support this clonotype. The V and J genes are TRBV7-2 and TRBJ2-7, with 11 nucleotides matching TRBD2. Unmatched junction bases numbered 9, after V lost 1 base and J lost 7 bases. The CDR3 runs to 16 residues. Germline-derived CDR1 and CDR2 are SGHTA and FQGNSA. In DNA form, the CDR3 reads TGTGCCAGCAGCTTAGGTCGACTAGCGGGAACAGATGAGCAGTACTTC. Protein product: CASSLGRLAGTDEQYF.

The chain has TRBV7-2 and TRBJ2-3; D not resolved. Germline assignment: CDR1 SGHTA and CDR2 FQGNSA. V shed 6 bases and J shed 2 bases, with 3 bases lying between them. The CDR3 contains 11 residues. CDR3 in DNA: TGTGCCAGCAGGGACACAGATACGCAGTATTTT. Translated, it gives CASRDTDTQYF.

The sample holds a few counts of this clonotype. The V gene is TRBV7-2, the J gene TRBJ2-6, with 13 bases fitting TRBD2. CDR3 size: 18 residues. V dropped 1 base and J dropped 3; count of bases not matched to a gene: 3. Germline-derived CDR1 and CDR2 are SGHTA and FQGNSA. This CDR3 reads CASSLGLAGGGGANVLTF. CDR3 bases: TGTGCCAGCAGCTTAGGACTAGCGGGAGGCGGTGGGGCCAACGTCCTGACTTTC.

This clonotype was counted at least ten times. The V call is TRBV24-1, the J call TRBJ1-1; D not certain. The germline V gene has CDR1 KGHDR and CDR2 SFDVKD. V was trimmed by 4 bases and J by 5 bases, leaving 10 bases between them. The length of the CDR3 is 13 residues. CDR3 loop: CATSDPRGTEAFF. CDR3 in DNA: TGTGCCACCAGTGACCCCAGAGGGACTGAAGCTTTCTTT.

This clonotype was seen a handful of times. The chain recombines TRBV29-1 with TRBJ2-1, with D perhaps TRBD1 or TRBD2 (5 bases each). The CDR3 has 12 amino acids. In germline, CDR1 is SQVTM, CDR2 ANQGSEA. Deletions cut 6 bases from V and 10 bases from J, with 16 bases between. Here the CDR3 reads CSVQRGVGEQFF. Here the CDR3 DNA reads TGCAGCGTCCAGAGAGGGGTTGGCGAGCAGTTCTTC.

This clonotype was seen at least ten times. The chain carries TRBV6-5 and TRBJ2-3, with unresolved D. Germline CDR1 reads MNHEY; CDR2 reads SVGAGI. The CDR3 covers 15 residues. Trimming removed 5 bases at V and 0 bases at J, with 12 bases between. The CDR3 is CASSRTPESTDTQYF. CDR3 nucleotides: TGTGCCAGCAGTCGGACCCCCGAGAGCACAGATACGCAGTATTTT.

The V gene is TRBV25-1, the J gene TRBJ2-1; D perhaps matches TRBD2 (7 bases). Between the trimmed V and J ends, which lost 5 bases and 5 bases, there was a span of 25 bases. The V gene's germline CDR1 is MGHDK and CDR2 SYGVNS. CDR3 length: 18 residues. The CDR3 DNA sequence: TGTGCCAGCAGTCCCTACGTGGGGGAGGGGGGGAAAGACAATGAGCAGTTCTTC. Its protein is CASSPYVGEGGKDNEQFF.

This clonotype was detected many times. The chain joins TRBV15 to TRBJ2-3, with 7 bases identical to TRBD2. There are 17 residues in the CDR3. The J segment lost 5 bases and the V segment lost 3 bases, leaving 14 bases of the junction unmatched. CDR1 is LNHNV and CDR2 is YYDKDF in the germline V gene (reference sequence). The CDR3 nucleotides are TGTGCCACCAGCAGGGATGAGCGGGGACCTGGTATAGATACGCAGTATTTT. Protein product: CATSRDERGPGIDTQYF.

The chain carries TRBV4-3 and TRBJ2-2; no definite D call. The CDR3 loop spans 16 amino acids. Germline V gene data show CDR1 as LGHNA and CDR2 as YSLEER. Deletions cut 0 bases from V and 7 bases from J, with 15 bases between. The CDR3 bases are TGCGCCAGCAGCCAAGATCGCCGCAGTGCCGGCGGGGAGCTGTTTTTT. This codes for CASSQDRRSAGGELFF.

This chain connects TRBV6-2 or TRBV6-3 to TRBJ1-1, with D maybe TRBD1 (5 bases). Germline values: CDR1 MNHEY, CDR2 SVGEGT. V was trimmed by 0 bases and J by 4 bases, leaving 6 bases between them. The CDR3 spans 13 residues. The CDR3 DNA follows: TGTGCCAGCAGTTACTCGCAGGGCACTGAAGCTTTCTTT. Translating gives CASSYSQGTEAFF.

The chain employs TRBV18 and TRBJ1-6, with 9 nucleotides matching TRBD1. The V and J ends lost 6 bases and 0 bases, in that order; junction bases with no gene match: 9. CDR3 length: 18 residues. Germline lookup yields CDR1 KGHSH and CDR2 LQKENI. The CDR3 sequence is CASSDRGPTSSYNSPLHF. The CDR3 region has the DNA TGTGCCAGCTCGGACAGGGGCCCGACGAGCTCCTATAATTCACCCCTCCACTTT.

This chain connects TRBV6-5 to TRBJ1-1; D ambiguous. The germline gives CDR1 MNHEY, CDR2 SVGAGI. Trimming left V 6 bases short and J 10 bases short, with 24 bases between. The CDR3 covers 15 residues. CDR3 region: CASRPQASGVGRAFF. DNA of the CDR3: TGTGCCAGCAGACCGCAAGCGTCAGGTGTAGGTCGAGCTTTCTTT.

This chain uses TRBV6-2 or TRBV6-3 with TRBJ2-5, with unresolved D. The last part of the DNA fits TRBJ2-7 better; the J call may be wrong. The CDR3 is made up of 14 amino acids. Germline V gene lookup returns CDR1 MNHEY and CDR2 SVGEGT. CDR3 coding DNA: TGTGCCAGCACTCCCGGTCGGTATAGTTTCGAGCAGTACTTC. Translation: CASTPGRYSFEQYF.

J is TRBJ2-7 and V is TRBV5-1, with a possible D match to TRBD1 (7 bases). The V end lost 0 bases, the J end lost 5 bases, and 15 bases lay between the germline ends. The length of the CDR3 is 15 residues. Germline CDR1 is SGHRS and CDR2 is YFSETQ. In DNA form, the CDR3 reads TGCGCCAGCAGCTTGGTGGGGGGACAGACCCACGAGCAGTACTTC. It specifies CASSLVGGQTHEQYF. Complete variable domain (other parts from reference TRBV5-1 and TRBJ2-7): KAGVTQTPRYLIKTRGQQVTLSCSPISGHRSVSWYQQTPGQGLQFLFEYFSETQRNKGNFPGRFSGRQFSNSRSEMNVSTLELGDSALYLCASSLVGGQTHEQYFGPGTRLTVT.

This clonotype was observed once. The CDR3 ends on some other residue instead of the conserved phenylalanine or tryptophan, so this is likely a read error. The chain has TRBV19 and TRBJ2-4; D is possibly TRBD1 or TRBD2 (5 bases each). The V end lost 6 bases, the J end lost 1 base, and 16 bases lay between the germline ends. The V gene's germline CDR1 is LNHDA and CDR2 SQIVND (reference sequence). The CDR3 extends over 16 amino acids. The CDR3 loop reads CASREGTGTAKNIQYL. DNA for the CDR3: TGTGCCAGTAGAGAAGGGACCGGGACGGCCAAAAACATTCAGTACCTC.

Only a few counts were recorded for this clonotype. The chain combines TRBV20-1 with TRBJ2-5, with TRBD2 matching 7 bases. Gene TRBJ2-7 matches the end of the DNA better, so the J call may be wrong. This CDR3 has 14 amino acids. Germline CDR1 is DFQATT and CDR2 is SNEGSKA (reference sequence). Here the CDR3 DNA reads TGCAGTGCTCCTAGCGGTCTCAGCTCCTACGAGCAGTACTTC. This gives the protein CSAPSGLSSYEQYF.

This clonotype appeared a few times. The genes are TRBV10-3 and TRBJ1-4; the D is unclear. The V gene's germline CDR1 is ENHRY and CDR2 SYGVKD. This CDR3 spans 13 amino acids. The germline V and J ends were trimmed by 3 bases and 7 bases, with 9 bases remaining between them. The DNA of the CDR3 is TGTGCCATCAGTGAACTCAAGACTGAAAAACTGTTTTTT. Its protein is CAISELKTEKLFF.